The 15 T cell receptor beta chains presented below share a single source sample, sequenced in a study of response to subunit inactivated influenza vaccine. Using its own MiXCR run on the RT-PCR reads, TCRdb lists one record per CDR3 protein. The sample lists fewer than 700,000 distinct CDR3 sequences; over 10% were seen once. Here the sequenced sample was PBMCs from blood, taken more than 35 days after vaccination. These receptors were obtained from a man in his forties or fifties who received an inactivated influenza vaccine.

This rearrangement joins TRBV28 to TRBJ1-3; D remains unclear. In germline, CDR1 is MDHEN, CDR2 SYDVKM. The V end was cut by 6 bases, the J end by 2 bases, with 8 bases between. The CDR3 totals 13 residues. The CDR3 protein is CASSHPTGNTIYF. The CDR3 nucleotides read TGTGCCAGCAGCCACCCCACTGGAAACACCATATATTTT.

The V and J genes are TRBV7-2 and TRBJ2-7, with 9 bases lining up with TRBD1. This CDR3 spans 16 amino acids. CDR1 and CDR2 (germline): SGHTA, FQGNSA. V lost 5 bases to trimming and J lost 4 bases; unmatched junction nucleotides: 12. The CDR3 reads CASSLFGTGIPYEQYF. In DNA, the CDR3 is TGTGCCAGCAGCCTCTTCGGGACAGGGATACCGTACGAGCAGTACTTC.

This clonotype was counted only a few times. This chain uses TRBV10-3 with TRBJ1-1; D call uncertain. The CDR3 is 14 amino acids. Trimming removed 3 bases from V and 0 bases from J, with 8 bases in between. CDR1 and CDR2 from the germline V gene are ENHRY and SYGVKD. CDR3 DNA sequence: TGTGCCATCAGTGATAGGCACATGAACACTGAAGCTTTCTTT. It yields the protein CAISDRHMNTEAFF.

In its sample, this clonotype was seen a few times. The rearrangement links TRBV28 to TRBJ1-6; the match to TRBD1 covers 7 bases. Trimming took 6 bases from V and 9 from J; bases not matched to a gene: 11. Germline loops: CDR1 MDHEN, CDR2 SYDVKM. The CDR3 has 15 amino acids. CDR3 loop: CASSQITGAVSPLHF. CDR3 bases: TGTGCCAGCAGCCAGATTACAGGGGCGGTTTCACCCCTCCACTTT.

This clonotype showed up just a few times. Here the CDR3 reads CASGRQGWNEQFF. Here the CDR3 DNA reads TGTGCCAGCGGAAGACAGGGTTGGAATGAGCAGTTCTTC. The V and J genes are TRBV6-2 or TRBV6-3 and TRBJ2-1, with 7 bases aligning to TRBD1. Per germline, CDR1 MNHEY and CDR2 SVGEGT. The ends lost 8 bases at V and 7 bases at J; junction bases unmatched: 8. There are 13 residues in the CDR3.

This clonotype was seen only a few times. J is TRBJ1-1 and V is TRBV7-8; the D gene is possibly TRBD1 (5 bases). CDR1 SGHVS and CDR2 FQNEAQ come from the germline V gene. V lost 1 base to trimming and J lost 0 bases, with 12 bases between them. The CDR3 runs to 16 residues. The CDR3 is CASSLGSQGLNTEAFF. In DNA, the CDR3 is TGTGCCAGCAGCTTAGGCTCCCAGGGCCTGAACACTGAAGCTTTCTTT. The full variable domain, rest sourced from reference TRBV7-8 and TRBJ1-1, is GAGVSQSPRYKVAKRGQDVALRCDPISGHVSLFWYQQALGQGPEFLTYFQNEAQLDKSGLPSDRFFAERPEGSVSTLKIQRTQQEDSAVYLCASSLGSQGLNTEAFFGQGTRLTVV.

This clonotype was observed a handful of times. The J gene is TRBJ2-2, the V gene TRBV4-3; D is unresolved. With 1 base removed from V and 1 base from J, the gap between germline ends came to 16 bases. Germline V CDR1 and CDR2: LGHNA, YSLEER. This CDR3 has 18 amino acids. CDR3 residues: CASSQVGIGLLNTGELFF. CDR3 coding DNA: TGCGCCAGCAGCCAAGTTGGGATCGGCCTTCTGAACACCGGGGAGCTGTTTTTT.

The V and J genes are TRBV20-1 and TRBJ2-2; 12 bases are a match to TRBD2. This CDR3 has 17 amino acids. Germline CDR1 and CDR2: DFQATT and SNEGSKA (reference sequence). Losses at the gene ends were 2 bases for V and 7 bases for J; bases not matched to a gene: 11. The CDR3 protein is CSARTLLAGGTGGELFF. Here the CDR3 DNA reads TGCAGTGCTAGAACTCTTCTAGCGGGAGGGACTGGCGGGGAGCTGTTTTTT.

This clonotype has more than one count but fewer than ten. This rearrangement joins TRBV27 to TRBJ2-5; D not certain. Trimming removed 0 bases from V and 7 bases from J, with 9 bases in between. Germline V lookup: CDR1 MNHEY, CDR2 SMNVEV (reference sequence). This CDR3 has 13 amino acids. DNA for the CDR3: TGTGCCAGCAGTTTATCCGAAGGTCCGACCCAGTACTTC. Its protein product is CASSLSEGPTQYF.

The genes are TRBV6-2 or TRBV6-3 and TRBJ1-1; TRBD1 aligns across 7 bases. There are 13 residues in the CDR3. Germline values: CDR1 MNHEY, CDR2 SVGEGT. The V and J ends lost 2 bases and 6 bases, in that order; junction bases with no gene match: 3. CDR3 coding DNA: TGTGCCAGCAGTTACCCCCAGGGGGCTGAAGCTTTCTTT. It codes for CASSYPQGAEAFF.

There are a few counts of this clonotype. The V and J genes are TRBV24-1 and TRBJ2-7, with D tentatively TRBD1 or TRBD2 (5 bases each). Deletions cut 4 bases from V and 8 bases from J, with 14 bases between. CDR3 length: 13 amino acids. Germline V gives CDR1 KGHDR, CDR2 SFDVKD. CDR3 residues: CATSESGAPKQYF. In DNA, the CDR3 is TGTGCCACCAGTGAATCCGGGGCACCCAAGCAGTACTTC.

The table lists this clonotype with many counts. The CDR3 loop reads CSARDRGLEKANEQFF. CDR3 DNA sequence: TGCAGTGCTAGAGATCGGGGACTAGAAAAAGCGAATGAGCAGTTCTTC. This chain links TRBV20-1 with TRBJ2-1; TRBD2 agrees at 8 bases. The length of the CDR3 is 16 residues. V trimming: 0 bases; J trimming: 7 bases; junction bases outside the gene matches: 11. Germline values: CDR1 DFQATT, CDR2 SNEGSKA (reference sequence).

This clonotype has only one observation. A clone one base away is much larger, so this may be a read error. The rearrangement joins TRBV29-1 to TRBJ2-5, with 7 positions matching TRBD1. Trimming cost V 0 bases and J 10 bases; bases outside gene matches: 11. Looked up from germline, CDR1 is SQVTM and CDR2 is ANQGSEA. The length of the CDR3 is 14 residues. The CDR3 is CSVEDPLHPGGQYF. The CDR3, as DNA: TGCAGCGTTGAAGACCCCCTACACCCAGGGGGCCAGTACTTC.

A few counts support this clonotype. This chain uses TRBV7-2 with TRBJ2-1; no clear D. Germline-derived CDR1 and CDR2 are SGHTA and FQGNSA. This CDR3 spans 13 amino acids. V was clipped by 7 bases and J by 7 bases, with 14 bases between them. The CDR3 coding sequence is TGTGCCAGCAAACTTGTAATGGGAAATGAGCAGTTCTTC. It specifies CASKLVMGNEQFF.

For the CDR3, the DNA is TGCGCCAGCAGCCCAAACGGACAGGGAGGGACCTACGAGCAGTACTTC. It is translated as CASSPNGQGGTYEQYF. This chain links TRBV5-1 with TRBJ2-7; D is possibly TRBD1 (8 bases). This CDR3 contains 16 residues. V lost 4 bases, J lost 2 bases, and 19 bases lay in between. Germline V gene lookup returns CDR1 SGHRS and CDR2 YFSETQ.